What follows describes a single T cell receptor (beta chain). Its target is unknown. The data originate from a study of T cells in Graves' hyperthyroidism and ophthalmopathy. Between the trimmed V and J ends, which lost 5 bases and 4 bases, there was a span of 14 bases. This CDR3 spans 13 amino acids. The germline V gene has CDR1 DFQATT and CDR2 SNEGSKA (reference sequence). RNA transcripts yielded amplified TCR beta CDR3 regions. In the first-round RT-PCR of the TCR CDR3, the HTBI primer set was used. A single record per CDR3 protein comes from TCRdb applying MiXCR to the multiplex PCR reads. This repertoire shows approximately 640,000 distinct CDR3 sequences, roughly 17% found once; its top ten account for 15% to 19%. Points from the study as a whole: Most thyroid clonotypes that were expanded above 0.001 also turned up in blood.

Sequencing used blood. The receptor was isolated from a man aged 45-65 years with Graves' hyperthyroidism. The genes are TRBV20-1 and TRBJ1-2; D is perhaps TRBD1 (6 bases). CDR3 region: CSAGGGEGYGYTF. The CDR3 DNA is TGCAGTGCTGGAGGGGGTGAGGGCTATGGCTACACCTTC.